These 23 T cell receptor beta chains originate from one sample sequenced in a study of T cell clones after liver transplantation. Repertoires were generated with immunoSEQ multiplex PCR, while TCRdb's copy carries only in-frame clones and drops some. The sample lists about 45,000 clones; around 84% were seen once. The starting material was CD4+ T cells from blood, obtained 24 months after liver transplant. These receptors came from a human patient who received a liver transplant. These T cells may partly come from the graft donor.

This clone occurred a few times. This chain uses TRBV4-2 with TRBJ1-2; 9 bases align to TRBD1. The V and J ends lost 0 bases and 0 bases, in that order; junction bases with no gene match: 14. The CDR3 is 20 amino acids. Germline assignment: CDR1 LGHNA and CDR2 YNFKEQ. The CDR3 DNA sequence: TGTGCCAGCAGCCAAGATCTAAGAGGTGTGGGACAGGGAGCTAACTATGGCTACACCTTC. It encodes CASSQDLRGVGQGANYGYTF.

This clone was recorded a few times. CDR3 region: CASSQDTGWVTGELFF. For the CDR3, the DNA is TGTGCCAGCAGCCAAGATACAGGGTGGGTCACCGGGGAGCTGTTTTTT. The chain couples TRBV14 to TRBJ2-2; D might be TRBD1 (6 bases). V lost 0 bases to trimming and J lost 4 bases, with 12 bases between them. The germline V gene has CDR1 SGHDN and CDR2 FVKESK. The CDR3 is 16 residues long.

The chain combines TRBV7-2 with TRBJ2-3; 9 bases align to TRBD2. V lost 1 base to trimming and J lost 0 bases; unmatched junction nucleotides: 8. The germline gives CDR1 SGHTA, CDR2 FQGNSA. This CDR3 region has 18 residues. As DNA, the CDR3 is TGTGCCAGCAGCTTAGGAGGACTAGCGAGCCCCAGCACAGATACGCAGTATTTT. This codes for CASSLGGLASPSTDTQYF.

The rearrangement joins TRBV4-2 to TRBJ2-3; no firm D call. Trimming took 0 bases from V and 1 from J, leaving 11 bases between them. The germline V gene encodes CDR1 LGHNA and CDR2 YNFKEQ. The CDR3 is made up of 16 amino acids. In DNA form, the CDR3 reads TGTGCCAGCAGCCAAGAGTCGCCACCTCGCACAGATACGCAGTATTTT. Its protein product is CASSQESPPRTDTQYF.

This chain joins TRBV7-6 and TRBJ1-3, with no clear D. With 1 base removed from V and 0 bases from J, the gap between germline ends came to 19 bases. CDR1 and CDR2 (germline): SGHVS, FNYEAQ. The CDR3 spans 19 residues. The CDR3 is CASSLERLKAVDSGNTIYF. DNA for the CDR3: TGTGCCAGCAGCTTAGAGCGGCTCAAAGCGGTGGACTCTGGAAACACCATATATTTT.

This clone appeared a single time. The V call is TRBV6-5, the J call TRBJ1-6; a possible D gene is TRBD1 (5 bases). V lost 2 bases and J lost 7, with 12 bases in between. Germline CDR1 is MNHEY and CDR2 is SVGAGI. The CDR3 has 15 residues. CDR3 region: CASSYARVSNSPLHF. CDR3 nucleotide sequence: TGTGCCAGCAGTTACGCCAGGGTTTCGAATTCACCCCTCCACTTT.

The DNA of the CDR3 is TGCAGCGTTGAACCGGCAGGGGCCGTCGGCGAGCAGTACTTC. Amino acids: CSVEPAGAVGEQYF. The chain recombines TRBV29-1 with TRBJ2-7; tentatively, D is TRBD1 (6 bases). Trimming shortened V by 2 bases and J by 6 bases, and 17 bases separated the two germline ends. The CDR3 sequence is 14 residues long. Germline CDR1 is SQVTM and CDR2 is ANQGSEA.

CDR3 residues: CASSYSTYGTRNEQFF. The DNA of the CDR3 is TGTGCCAGCAGTTACTCGACGTACGGGACTCGCAATGAGCAGTTCTTC. J is TRBJ2-1 and V is TRBV6-6; possible D gene TRBD2, 6 bases. The V gene lost 0 bases and the J gene lost 6 bases, with 15 bases spanning the gap. Germline CDR1 and CDR2: MNHNY and SVGAGI (reference sequence). The CDR3 loop spans 16 amino acids.

This chain connects TRBV30 to TRBJ2-3; TRBD2 aligns across 7 bases. Per germline, CDR1 GTSNPN and CDR2 SVGIG (reference sequence). This CDR3 has 15 residues. J was trimmed by 5 bases and V by 0 bases; bases with no gene match: 8. The CDR3 bases are TGTGCCTGGAGTGTTCCAGCGGGAAGGGTAGATACGCAGTATTTT. Translation gives CAWSVPAGRVDTQYF.

The chain uses TRBV6-5 and TRBJ1-1, with D perhaps matching TRBD1 (5 bases). The germline CDR1 and CDR2 sequences are MNHEY and SVGAGI. The CDR3 sequence is 12 residues long. Trimming removed 6 bases at V and 8 bases at J, with 13 bases between. CDR3 DNA sequence: TGTGCCAGCAGGGAGGGGTCTAGCGAAGCTTTCTTT. This encodes CASREGSSEAFF.

V usage is TRBV5-6 and J usage is TRBJ2-4, with D possibly matching TRBD1 (6 bases). The CDR3 has 14 amino acids. Trimming pared 5 bases from V and 1 base from J, leaving 10 bases between. Germline CDR1 is SGHDT and CDR2 is YYEEEE. CDR3 nucleotides: TGTGCCAGCAGTTATGACAGGGCCAAAAACATTCAGTACTTC. It yields the protein CASSYDRAKNIQYF.

The rearrangement links TRBV10-3 to TRBJ1-6; D remains unclear. Looked up from germline, CDR1 is ENHRY and CDR2 is SYGVKD. Trimming removed 7 bases from V and 0 bases from J, with 7 bases in between. The CDR3 extends over 14 amino acids. DNA for the CDR3: TGTGCCATCACGGAGAGCTCCTATAATTCACCCCTCCACTTT. As protein: CAITESSYNSPLHF.

This sequence joins TRBV28 and TRBJ2-2, with D uncertain. CDR1 and CDR2 (germline): MDHEN, SYDVKM. There are 13 residues in the CDR3. Trimming removed 6 bases from V and 7 bases from J, with 12 bases in between. In DNA form, the CDR3 reads TGTGCCAGCAGACCCCCTGGTGTCGGGGAGCTGTTTTTT. This codes for CASRPPGVGELFF.

This chain connects TRBV28 to TRBJ1-2; D is ambiguous. The CDR3 runs to 14 residues. Germline V gene lookup returns CDR1 MDHEN and CDR2 SYDVKM. The V end lost 6 bases, the J end lost 8 bases, and 19 bases lay between the germline ends. The CDR3 region has the DNA TGTGCCAGCAGCCGGCGGGATCGGATCGGGGGCTACACCTTC. Encoded protein: CASSRRDRIGGYTF.

The V call is TRBV18, the J call TRBJ1-4; D call uncertain. Between the trimmed V and J ends, which lost 1 base and 8 bases, there was a span of 8 bases. CDR1 KGHSH and CDR2 LQKENI come from the germline V gene. CDR3 size: 13 residues. CDR3 nucleotide sequence: TGTGCCAGCTCACCACAGGGTGGCGAAAAACTGTTTTTT. Its protein product is CASSPQGGEKLFF.

The genes are TRBV19 and TRBJ1-1; perhaps TRBD1 as D (6 bases). V lost 8 bases and J lost 1, with 17 bases in between. This CDR3 has 15 residues. CDR1 is LNHDA, CDR2 SQIVND, per germline (reference sequence). CDR3 in DNA: TGTGCCAGTTTGAAATTTGGACAGTCGAACACTGAAGCTTTCTTT. This translates into CASLKFGQSNTEAFF.

This rearrangement joins TRBV30 to TRBJ1-1; TRBD1 aligns across 9 bases. Germline V CDR1 and CDR2: GTSNPN, SVGIG (reference sequence). The CDR3 length is 17 residues. V trimming: 4 bases; J trimming: 0 bases; junction bases outside the gene matches: 12. CDR3 in DNA: TGTGCCTGGAATTCCGGGACAGGGTGGGTGCTGAACACTGAAGCTTTCTTT. Protein sequence: CAWNSGTGWVLNTEAFF.

The chain is built from TRBV7-3 and TRBJ1-5; D ambiguous. Germline V lookup: CDR1 SGHTA, CDR2 FQGTGA. This CDR3 is built from 15 residues. The germline V and J ends were trimmed by 1 base and 0 bases, with 7 bases remaining between them. CDR3 in amino acids: CASSLRGDSNQPQHF. As DNA, the CDR3 is TGTGCCAGCAGCTTAAGGGGTGATAGCAATCAGCCCCAGCATTTT.

This chain joins TRBV11-2 and TRBJ2-7, with TRBD1 as a possible D gene (5 bases). Germline CDR1 reads SGHAT; CDR2 reads FQNNGV. This CDR3 is built from 15 residues. V lost 5 bases and J lost 3, with 17 bases in between. CDR3 amino acids: CASSDQYRGIYEQYF. CDR3 nucleotide sequence: TGTGCCAGCAGCGATCAGTATAGGGGTATCTACGAGCAGTACTTC.

The chain combines TRBV7-2 with TRBJ2-3; the match to TRBD2 covers 10 bases. After removal of 4 bases from V and 7 bases from J, the junction contained 11 bases not matched to a gene. Germline assignment: CDR1 SGHTA and CDR2 FQGNSA. The CDR3 has 16 residues. DNA for the CDR3: TGTGCCAGCAGCTCCCACGCCGGGACTAGCGCGAATACGCAGTATTTT. Residues: CASSSHAGTSANTQYF.

The chain combines TRBV7-2 with TRBJ2-7; TRBD1 agrees at 10 bases. V was clipped by 3 bases and J by 3 bases; unmatched bases: 11. This CDR3 comprises 17 residues. The germline CDR1 and CDR2 sequences are SGHTA and FQGNSA. The CDR3 sequence is CASSFGRGTGVIYEQYF. CDR3 nucleotide sequence: TGTGCCAGCAGCTTCGGGCGCGGGACAGGGGTAATCTACGAGCAGTACTTC.

The chain recombines TRBV6-5 with TRBJ1-6; the D is unclear. Germline assignment: CDR1 MNHEY and CDR2 SVGAGI. The CDR3 runs 14 residues. Trimming stripped 6 bases from V and 4 bases from J, with 10 bases between. The CDR3 loop is CASSQEGYNSPLHF. In nucleotides, the CDR3 is TGTGCCAGCAGCCAAGAGGGTTATAATTCACCCCTCCACTTT.

Only one count was recorded for this clone. CDR3 sequence reads: CASSSVGENIQYF. The CDR3 DNA reads as TGTGCCAGCAGCTCCGTCGGTGAAAACATTCAGTACTTC. The rearrangement uses TRBV7-8 and TRBJ2-4, with D unresolved. CDR3 length: 13 amino acids. Germline V gene lookup returns CDR1 SGHVS and CDR2 FQNEAQ. Trimming cost V 4 bases and J 5 bases, with 9 bases left between them.